Listed below are T cell receptor beta chains from one sample, sequenced in a study of OX40 agonist ivuxolimab in advanced cancers. Generated by immunoSEQ multiplex PCR, the TCRdb table keeps only in-frame clones and is missing some. The sample records 73,000 or so clones, around 80% being singletons. The sample was CD4+ or CD8+ T cells sorted from blood, taken in a trial of the OX40 agonist ivuxolimab. These TCRs come from an adult with an advanced solid tumor such as melanoma, head and neck, liver or kidney cancer. Both conserved end residues are part of each CDR3. D genes are given only for firm matches. Part of the rows lack a size; the others show once, few, many or a class for expanded clones.

V gene	D gene	J gene	clone size	CDR3 DNA	CDR3 protein
TRBV11-3	TRBD2	TRBJ2-4	-	TGTGCCAGCAGCTCCAGTGGGCTAGCGGGAGGTCTAGCCAAAAACATTCAGTACTTC	CASSSSGLAGGLAKNIQYF
TRBV6-5	TRBD1	TRBJ1-5	-	TGTGCCAGCAGTTACTCGACAGGGAGAGATCAGCCCCAGCATTTT	CASSYSTGRDQPQHF
TRBV7-9	TRBD2	TRBJ2-7	-	TGTGCCAGCAGCCGAGCGGCGGGGGGAGGGGCCTACGAGCAGTACTTC	CASSRAAGGGAYEQYF
TRBV7-8	-	TRBJ1-6	-	TGTGCCAGCACCCTCATTACGCAGGGGACACCCCTCCACTTT	CASTLITQGTPLHF
TRBV5-1	-	TRBJ2-1	once	TGCGCCAGCAGCTTGTGGGAGAGCTCCTACAATGAGCAGTTCTTC	CASSLWESSYNEQFF
TRBV5-8	-	TRBJ1-5	-	TGTGCCAGCAATACTGAGAGGGGCCCAAATCAGCCCCAGCATTTT	CASNTERGPNQPQHF
TRBV14	-	TRBJ1-1	-	TGTGCCAGCAGCCGAACACCGGGAAAGAACACTGAAGCTTTCTTT	CASSRTPGKNTEAFF
TRBV19	TRBD1	TRBJ1-2	-	TGTGCCAGTAGTATCGACAGGGAGATCTATGGCTACACCTTC	CASSIDREIYGYTF
TRBV6-6	-	TRBJ2-7	-	TGTGCCAGCAGTTACCCCGGGCCTTCCTACGAGCAGTACTTC	CASSYPGPSYEQYF
TRBV4-1	-	TRBJ2-1	-	TGCGCCAGCAGCCACCCCCCGGGGGAGAGCTCCTACAATGAGCAGTTCTTC	CASSHPPGESSYNEQFF
TRBV5-4	-	TRBJ1-2	-	TGTGCCAGCAGCCAAAACGCAGGGGCGAATGGCTACACCTTC	CASSQNAGANGYTF
TRBV5-6	-	TRBJ1-5	-	TGTGCCAGCAGTATGTGGGCATTTTATCAGCCCCAGCATTTT	CASSMWAFYQPQHF
TRBV7-2	TRBD1	TRBJ1-1	-	TGTGCCAGCAGCTTTACAGGGGCCGGCACTGAAGCTTTCTTT	CASSFTGAGTEAFF
TRBV11-3	TRBD1	TRBJ2-6	-	TGTGCCAGCAGCTTAGGGACAGGGAGCTCTGGGGCCAACGTCCTGACTTTC	CASSLGTGSSGANVLTF
TRBV7-9	-	TRBJ1-4	-	TGTGCCAGCAGCCTCAACCTCAGGGCGGCTAATGAAAAACTGTTTTTT	CASSLNLRAANEKLFF
TRBV4-1	-	TRBJ1-2	-	TGCGCCAGCAGCCAAGCTCAGAATACCTATCTTAGTAACTATGGCTACACCTTC	CASSQAQNTYLSNYGYTF
TRBV19	-	TRBJ2-1	-	TGTGCCAGTAGTATAAGGGCCCCCTCGACTGGAACCTACAATGAGCAGTTCTTC	CASSIRAPSTGTYNEQFF
TRBV7-9	-	TRBJ1-1	-	TGTGCCAGCAGCCAAGATCGCAGGTTGGGCGCTGAAGCTTTCTTT	CASSQDRRLGAEAFF
TRBV14	TRBD1	TRBJ1-1	-	TGTGCCAGCAGACTTCCTGGACAGGGGCTGAACACTGAAGCTTTCTTT	CASRLPGQGLNTEAFF
TRBV19	TRBD1	TRBJ2-7	-	TGTGCCAGTAGCAAGACGGCCGGGACAGGCTTCTCCTACGAGCAGTACTTC	CASSKTAGTGFSYEQYF
TRBV5-5	-	TRBJ1-2	-	TGTGCCAGCAGCTTAGGGTCGTCTGACCTCAACTATGGCTACACCTTC	CASSLGSSDLNYGYTF
TRBV27	TRBD1	TRBJ1-1	-	TGTGCCAGCAGTTTAAACAGGGGGGGGACTGAAGCTTTCTTT	CASSLNRGGTEAFF
TRBV11-3	TRBD2	TRBJ2-1	few	TGTGCCAGCAGCCCGTCACGGGGGGCTAGCGGGACCTACAATGAGCAGTTCTTC	CASSPSRGASGTYNEQFF
TRBV6-6	-	TRBJ2-2	-	TGTGCCAGCAACCCCAACACCGGGGAGCTGTTTTTT	CASNPNTGELFF
TRBV4-2	TRBD2	TRBJ2-7	once	TGTGCCAGCAGCTTCGTGGGGGGGAGCTCCTACGAGCAGTACTTC	CASSFVGGSSYEQYF
TRBV28	-	TRBJ2-5	-	TGTGCCAGCAGTTTAGGACAGACCCAGTACTTC	CASSLGQTQYF
TRBV5-1	TRBD2	TRBJ2-7	-	TGCGCCAGCAGCGAGACTAGCGGTTCATACGAGCAGTACTTC	CASSETSGSYEQYF
TRBV5-1	TRBD1	TRBJ2-7	-	TGCGCCAGCAGCCCGAGACAGGGGTATTACGAGCAGTACTTC	CASSPRQGYYEQYF
TRBV7-8	-	TRBJ1-2	few	TGTGCCAGCAGTTCTAACGCGGGGGGCTATGGCTACACCTTC	CASSSNAGGYGYTF
TRBV5-4	-	TRBJ1-4	-	TGTGCCAGCAGCTTGTGGGGCAGGGACCATGAAAAACTGTTTTTT	CASSLWGRDHEKLFF
TRBV5-1	TRBD2	TRBJ2-1	-	TGCGCCAGCAGCCCCGGACTAGCGGGAGTAAATGAGCAGTTCTTC	CASSPGLAGVNEQFF
TRBV19	TRBD1	TRBJ1-1	-	TGTGCCAGTAGCCCACAGGGGATGGGCACTGAAGCTTTCTTT	CASSPQGMGTEAFF
TRBV11-3	TRBD1	TRBJ1-1	once	TGTGCCAGCAGCCCAGGGGGAGCTGAAGCTTTCTTT	CASSPGGAEAFF
TRBV6-1	TRBD1	TRBJ1-2	-	TGTGCCAGCACCGAGACAGGGTTGAACTATGGCTACACCTTC	CASTETGLNYGYTF
TRBV5-5	-	TRBJ1-1	-	TGTGCCAGCAGCGACCAGGGGAACACTGAAGCTTTCTTT	CASSDQGNTEAFF
TRBV21-1	-	TRBJ2-7	once	TGTGCCAGCAGAACCTTGGACAGGGGCAACTCCGAGCAGTACTTC	CASRTLDRGNSEQYF
TRBV29-1	-	TRBJ2-1	once	TGCAGCGTTCTTCAGGGTCAATATTACAATGAGCAGTTCTTC	CSVLQGQYYNEQFF
TRBV6-1	-	TRBJ1-3	-	TGTGCCAGCAGTGCTCGGACAACTGTCTCTGGAAACACCATATATTTT	CASSARTTVSGNTIYF
TRBV21-1	-	TRBJ1-1	-	TGTGCCAGCAGCAACCTGACAGACCCAAGGACTGAAGCTTTCTTT	CASSNLTDPRTEAFF
TRBV6-5	TRBD1	TRBJ1-6	-	TGTGCCAGCAGTTACTGGACAGGGCGGGATTCACCCCTCCACTTT	CASSYWTGRDSPLHF
TRBV6-5	-	TRBJ1-4	-	TGTGCCAGCAGTTACTCCAGGCGGGATGAAAAACTGTTTTTT	CASSYSRRDEKLFF
TRBV5-5	TRBD2	TRBJ2-7	few	TGTGCCAGCAGCTTGGCAGCTAGCGGGACCTACGAGCAGTACTTC	CASSLAASGTYEQYF
TRBV6-5	TRBD1	TRBJ2-3	-	TGTGCCAGCAGTCGCACAGGGGCCAGCACAGATACGCAGTATTTT	CASSRTGASTDTQYF
TRBV9	TRBD2	TRBJ2-2	-	TGTGCCAGCAGATTAGCGGGAGGTACCACCGGGGAGCTGTTTTTT	CASRLAGGTTGELFF
TRBV7-6	TRBD1	TRBJ2-7	-	TGTGCCAGCGCACGTTCCCCGACAGGGGCGTCCTACGAGCAGTACTTC	CASARSPTGASYEQYF
TRBV27	-	TRBJ1-1	-	TGTGCCAGCAGTTCCCTCTCGGGGAGCAACACTGAAGCTTTCTTT	CASSSLSGSNTEAFF
TRBV11-3	TRBD1	TRBJ1-4	-	TGTGCCAGCAGCTTAGGGACAGGGTTGGATGAAAAACTGTTTTTT	CASSLGTGLDEKLFF
TRBV6-5	-	TRBJ1-2	-	TGTGCCAGCAGTTACTCGAACGGAAACTATGGCTACACCTTC	CASSYSNGNYGYTF
TRBV7-2	-	TRBJ2-5	once	TGTGCCAGCAGCCCTTTAGAGGGGCGAAAGACCCAGTACTTC	CASSPLEGRKTQYF
TRBV19	-	TRBJ1-1	-	TGTGCCAGTAGTATCAAAGGGTCCAACACTGAAGCTTTCTTT	CASSIKGSNTEAFF
TRBV11-2	-	TRBJ1-6	-	TGTGCCAGCAGCTTACCCTCTGGGGGACGGGTTAATTCACCCCTCCACTTT	CASSLPSGGRVNSPLHF
TRBV7-2	-	TRBJ1-6	few	TGTGCCAGCAGCTTAGGCCAGGGGTTATCACCCCTCCACTTT	CASSLGQGLSPLHF